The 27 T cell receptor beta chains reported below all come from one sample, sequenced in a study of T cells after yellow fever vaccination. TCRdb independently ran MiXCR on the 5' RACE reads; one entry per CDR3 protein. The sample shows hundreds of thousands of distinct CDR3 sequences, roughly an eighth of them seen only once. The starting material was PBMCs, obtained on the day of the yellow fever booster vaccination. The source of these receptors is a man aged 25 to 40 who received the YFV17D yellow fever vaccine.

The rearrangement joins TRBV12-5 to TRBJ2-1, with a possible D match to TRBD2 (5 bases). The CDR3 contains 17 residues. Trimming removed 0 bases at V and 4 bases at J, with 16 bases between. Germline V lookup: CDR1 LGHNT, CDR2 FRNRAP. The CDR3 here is CASGLVLGQPNYNEQFF. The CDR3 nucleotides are TGTGCTAGTGGTTTGGTACTAGGGCAGCCAAATTACAATGAGCAGTTCTTC.

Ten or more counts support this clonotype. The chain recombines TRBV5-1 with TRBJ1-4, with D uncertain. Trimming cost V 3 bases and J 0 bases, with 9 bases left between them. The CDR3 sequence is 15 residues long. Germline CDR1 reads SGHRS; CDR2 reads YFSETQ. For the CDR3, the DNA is TGCGCCAGCAGCTACAGCGGGGCAACTAATGAAAAACTGTTTTTT. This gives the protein CASSYSGATNEKLFF.

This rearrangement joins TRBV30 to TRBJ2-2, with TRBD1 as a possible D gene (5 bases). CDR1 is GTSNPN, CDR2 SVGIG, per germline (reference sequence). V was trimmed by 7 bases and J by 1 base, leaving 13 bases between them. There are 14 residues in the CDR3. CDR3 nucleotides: TGTGCCTCCGGGCGGACAAGGAACACCGGGGAGCTGTTTTTT. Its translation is CASGRTRNTGELFF.

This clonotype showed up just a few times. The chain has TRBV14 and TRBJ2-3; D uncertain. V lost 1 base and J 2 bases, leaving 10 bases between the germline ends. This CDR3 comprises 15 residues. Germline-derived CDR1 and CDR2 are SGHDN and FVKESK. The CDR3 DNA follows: TGTGCCAGCAGCCAAGCGCAAGTGAACACAGATACGCAGTATTTT. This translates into CASSQAQVNTDTQYF.

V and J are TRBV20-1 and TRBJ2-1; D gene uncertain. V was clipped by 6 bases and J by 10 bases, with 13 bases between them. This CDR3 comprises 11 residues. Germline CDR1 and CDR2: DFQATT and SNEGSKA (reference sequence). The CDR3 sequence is CSATRAGEQFF. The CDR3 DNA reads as TGCAGTGCCACAAGAGCCGGCGAGCAGTTCTTC.

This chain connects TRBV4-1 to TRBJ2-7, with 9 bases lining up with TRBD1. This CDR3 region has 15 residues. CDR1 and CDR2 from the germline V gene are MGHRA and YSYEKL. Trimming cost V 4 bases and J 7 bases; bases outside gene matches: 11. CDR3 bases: TGCGCCAGCAGCCCCACCGGGACAGGGTCTCGGGAGCAGTACTTC. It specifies CASSPTGTGSREQYF.

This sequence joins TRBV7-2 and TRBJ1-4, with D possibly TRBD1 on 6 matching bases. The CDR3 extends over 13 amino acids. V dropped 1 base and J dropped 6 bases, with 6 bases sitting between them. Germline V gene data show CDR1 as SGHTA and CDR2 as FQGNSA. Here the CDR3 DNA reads TGTGCCAGCAGCTTAGACAGGGATGAAAAACTGTTTTTT. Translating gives CASSLDRDEKLFF.

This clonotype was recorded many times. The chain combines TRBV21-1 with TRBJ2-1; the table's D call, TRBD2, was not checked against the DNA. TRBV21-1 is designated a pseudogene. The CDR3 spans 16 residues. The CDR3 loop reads CASSNRAESSYNEQFF. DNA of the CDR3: TGTGCCAGCAGCAACCGAGCGGAAAGCTCCTACAATGAGCAGTTCTTC.

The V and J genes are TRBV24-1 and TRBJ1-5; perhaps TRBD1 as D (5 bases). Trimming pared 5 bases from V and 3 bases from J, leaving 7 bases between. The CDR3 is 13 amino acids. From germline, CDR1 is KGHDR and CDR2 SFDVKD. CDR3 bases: TGTGCCACCAGTGCTGGACACAATCAGCCCCAGCATTTT. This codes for CATSAGHNQPQHF.

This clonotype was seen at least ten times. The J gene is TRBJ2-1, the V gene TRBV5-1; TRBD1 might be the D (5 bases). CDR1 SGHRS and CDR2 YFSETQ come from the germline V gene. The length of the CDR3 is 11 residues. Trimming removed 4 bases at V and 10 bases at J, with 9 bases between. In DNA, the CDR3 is TGCGCCAGCAGCCCAGGGTCCGAGCAGTTCTTC. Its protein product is CASSPGSEQFF.

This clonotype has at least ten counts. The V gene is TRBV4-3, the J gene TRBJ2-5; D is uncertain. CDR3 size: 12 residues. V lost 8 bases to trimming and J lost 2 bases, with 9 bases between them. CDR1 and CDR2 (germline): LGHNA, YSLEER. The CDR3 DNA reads TGCGCCAGCTCGAACAGACAAGAGACCCAGTACTTC. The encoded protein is CASSNRQETQYF.

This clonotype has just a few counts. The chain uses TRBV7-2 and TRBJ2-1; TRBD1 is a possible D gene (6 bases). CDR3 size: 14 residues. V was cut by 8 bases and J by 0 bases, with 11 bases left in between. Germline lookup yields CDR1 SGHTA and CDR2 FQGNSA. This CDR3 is CASGDTISYNEQFF. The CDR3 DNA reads TGTGCCAGCGGGGACACCATCTCCTACAATGAGCAGTTCTTC.

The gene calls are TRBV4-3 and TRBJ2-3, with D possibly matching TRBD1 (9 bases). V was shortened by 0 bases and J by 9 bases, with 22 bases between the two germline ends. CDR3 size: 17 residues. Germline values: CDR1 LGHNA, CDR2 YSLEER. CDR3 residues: CASSQDSGTGKFGTQYF. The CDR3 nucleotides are TGCGCCAGCAGCCAAGATAGCGGGACAGGGAAGTTTGGCACGCAGTATTTT.

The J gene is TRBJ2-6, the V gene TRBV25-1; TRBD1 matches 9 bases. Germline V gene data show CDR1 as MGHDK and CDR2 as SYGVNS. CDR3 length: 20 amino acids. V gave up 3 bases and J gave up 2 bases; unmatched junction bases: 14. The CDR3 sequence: CASSDHPRDRDLTGANVLTF. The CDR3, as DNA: TGTGCCAGCAGTGACCACCCCCGGGACAGGGATCTCACTGGGGCCAACGTCCTGACTTTC.

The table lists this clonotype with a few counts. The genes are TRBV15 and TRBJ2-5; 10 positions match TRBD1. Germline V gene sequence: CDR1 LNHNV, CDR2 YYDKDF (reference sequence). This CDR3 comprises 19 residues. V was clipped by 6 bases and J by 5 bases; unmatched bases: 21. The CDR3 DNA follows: TGTGCCACCAGAGGTGGGGGCCCCTTGACAGGGGGCCTGGGTGAGACCCAGTACTTC. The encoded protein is CATRGGGPLTGGLGETQYF.

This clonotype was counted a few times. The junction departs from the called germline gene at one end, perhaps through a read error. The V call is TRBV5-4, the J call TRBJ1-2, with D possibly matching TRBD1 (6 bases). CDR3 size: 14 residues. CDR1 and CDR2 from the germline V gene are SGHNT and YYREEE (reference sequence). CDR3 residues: CASSGGRGVRLSSF. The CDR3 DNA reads TGTGCCAGCAGTGGGGGCAGGGGAGTTCGATTATCCTCCTTC.

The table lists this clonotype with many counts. The CDR3 sequence is CASSPGQGSETQYF. In nucleotides, the CDR3 is TGCGCCAGCAGCCCGGGACAGGGATCAGAGACCCAGTACTTC. The chain couples TRBV5-1 to TRBJ2-5; TRBD1 aligns across 9 bases. Germline V CDR1 and CDR2: SGHRS, YFSETQ. V shed 4 bases and J 4 bases; nucleotides not matched to a gene: 5. The CDR3 spans 14 residues.

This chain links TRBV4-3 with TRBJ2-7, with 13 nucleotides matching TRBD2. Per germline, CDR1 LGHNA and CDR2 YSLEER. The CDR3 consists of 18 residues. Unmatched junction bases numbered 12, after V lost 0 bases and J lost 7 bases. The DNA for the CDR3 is TGCGCCAGCAGCCAAGATCTATCCTGGACTAGCGGGAGTTTTGAGCAGTACTTC. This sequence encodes CASSQDLSWTSGSFEQYF.

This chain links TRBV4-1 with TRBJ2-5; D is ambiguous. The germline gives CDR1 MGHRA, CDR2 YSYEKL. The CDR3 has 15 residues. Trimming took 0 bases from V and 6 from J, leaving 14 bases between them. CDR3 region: CASSQEATSKKTQYF. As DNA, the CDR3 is TGCGCCAGCAGCCAAGAGGCCACTTCGAAAAAGACCCAGTACTTC.

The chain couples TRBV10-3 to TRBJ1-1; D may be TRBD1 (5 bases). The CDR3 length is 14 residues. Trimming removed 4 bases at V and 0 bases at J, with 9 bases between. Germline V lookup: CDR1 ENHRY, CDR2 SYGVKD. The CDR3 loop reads CAISGGNMNTEAFF. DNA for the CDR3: TGTGCCATCAGTGGGGGGAACATGAACACTGAAGCTTTCTTT.

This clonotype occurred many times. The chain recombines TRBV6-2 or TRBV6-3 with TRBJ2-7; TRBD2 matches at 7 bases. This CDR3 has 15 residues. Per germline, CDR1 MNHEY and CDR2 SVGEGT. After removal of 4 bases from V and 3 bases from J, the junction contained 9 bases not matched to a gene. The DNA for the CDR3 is TGTGCCAGCAGTTCCCTCGGGGGGATAGGCTACGAGCAGTACTTC. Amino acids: CASSSLGGIGYEQYF.

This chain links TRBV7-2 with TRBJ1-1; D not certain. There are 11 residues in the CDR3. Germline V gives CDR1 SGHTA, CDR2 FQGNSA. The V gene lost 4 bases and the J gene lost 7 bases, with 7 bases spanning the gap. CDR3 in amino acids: CASSSSIEAFF. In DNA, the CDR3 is TGTGCCAGCAGCTCGTCTATTGAAGCTTTCTTT.

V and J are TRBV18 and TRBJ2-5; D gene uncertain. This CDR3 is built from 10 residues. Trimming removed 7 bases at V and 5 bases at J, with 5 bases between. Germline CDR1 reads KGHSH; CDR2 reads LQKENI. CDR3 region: CASLGETQYF. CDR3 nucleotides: TGTGCCAGCTTGGGCGAGACCCAGTACTTC. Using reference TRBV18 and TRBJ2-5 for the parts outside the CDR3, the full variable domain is NAGVMQNPRHLVRRRGQEARLRCSPMKGHSHVYWYRQLPEEGLKFMVYLQKENIIDESGMPKERFSAEFPKEGPSILRIQQVVRGDSAAYFCASLGETQYFGPGTRLLVL.

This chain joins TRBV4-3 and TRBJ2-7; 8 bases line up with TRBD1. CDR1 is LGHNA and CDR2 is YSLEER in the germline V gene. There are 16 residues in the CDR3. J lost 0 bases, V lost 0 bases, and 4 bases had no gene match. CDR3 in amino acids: CASSQDATGVSYEQYF. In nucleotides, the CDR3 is TGCGCCAGCAGCCAAGATGCGACAGGGGTCTCCTACGAGCAGTACTTC.

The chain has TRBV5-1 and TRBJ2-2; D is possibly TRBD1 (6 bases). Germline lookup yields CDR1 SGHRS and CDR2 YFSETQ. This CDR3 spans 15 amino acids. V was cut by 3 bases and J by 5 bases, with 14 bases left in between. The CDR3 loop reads CASSSTTQGTGELFF. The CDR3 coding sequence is TGCGCCAGCAGCTCGACGACACAGGGTACCGGGGAGCTGTTTTTT. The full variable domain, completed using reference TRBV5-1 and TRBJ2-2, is KAGVTQTPRYLIKTRGQQVTLSCSPISGHRSVSWYQQTPGQGLQFLFEYFSETQRNKGNFPGRFSGRQFSNSRSEMNVSTLELGDSALYLCASSSTTQGTGELFFGEGSRLTVL.

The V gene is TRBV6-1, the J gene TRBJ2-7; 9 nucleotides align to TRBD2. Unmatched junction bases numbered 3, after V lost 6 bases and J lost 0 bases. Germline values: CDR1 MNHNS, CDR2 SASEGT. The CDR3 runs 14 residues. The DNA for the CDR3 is TGTGCCAGCAGGGGTAGCGGGAGCTCCTACGAGCAGTACTTC. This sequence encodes CASRGSGSSYEQYF.

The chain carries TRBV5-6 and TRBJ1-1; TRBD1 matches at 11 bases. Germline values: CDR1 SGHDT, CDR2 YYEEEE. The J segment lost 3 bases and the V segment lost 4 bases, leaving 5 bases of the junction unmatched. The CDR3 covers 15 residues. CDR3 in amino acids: CASSHRDRGYTEAFF. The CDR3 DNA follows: TGTGCCAGCAGCCACCGGGACAGGGGGTACACTGAAGCTTTCTTT. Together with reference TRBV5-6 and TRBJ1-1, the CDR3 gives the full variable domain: DAGVTQSPTHLIKTRGQQVTLRCSPKSGHDTVSWYQQALGQGPQFIFQYYEEEERQRGNFPDRFSGHQFPNYSSELNVNALLLGDSALYLCASSHRDRGYTEAFFGQGTRLTVV.